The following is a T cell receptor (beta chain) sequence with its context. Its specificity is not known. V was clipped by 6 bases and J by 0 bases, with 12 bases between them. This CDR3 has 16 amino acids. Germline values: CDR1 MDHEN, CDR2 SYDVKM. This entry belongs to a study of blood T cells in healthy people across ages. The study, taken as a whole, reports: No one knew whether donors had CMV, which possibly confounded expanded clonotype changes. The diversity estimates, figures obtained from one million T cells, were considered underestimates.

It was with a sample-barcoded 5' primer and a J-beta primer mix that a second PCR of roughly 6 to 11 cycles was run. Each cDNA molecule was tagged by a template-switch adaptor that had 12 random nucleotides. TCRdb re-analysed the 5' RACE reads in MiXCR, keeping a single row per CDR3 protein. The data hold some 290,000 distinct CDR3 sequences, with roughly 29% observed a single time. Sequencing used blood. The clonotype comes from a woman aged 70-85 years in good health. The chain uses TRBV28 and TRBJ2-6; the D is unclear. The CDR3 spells CASRWSLLSGANVLTF. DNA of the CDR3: TGTGCCAGCAGATGGAGCCTCCTCTCTGGGGCCAACGTCCTGACTTTC. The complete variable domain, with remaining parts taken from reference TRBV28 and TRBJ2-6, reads DVKVTQSSRYLVKRTGEKVFLECVQDMDHENMFWYRQDPGLGLRLIYFSYDVKMKEKGDIPEGYSVSREKKERFSLILESASTNQTSMYLCASRWSLLSGANVLTFGAGSRLTVL.